This T cell receptor beta chain originates from a study of identical twins. This CDR3 has 14 residues. V gave up 7 bases and J gave up 8 bases; unmatched junction bases: 8. This clonotype was found a few times. TCRdb reprocessed the 5' RACE reads via MiXCR and lists one record per CDR3 protein. The table lists some 660,000 distinct CDR3 sequences, 8.6% of them singletons. Another study also made use of these data, one on yellow fever vaccine responses in identical twins.

The V and J genes are TRBV12-3 or TRBV12-4 and TRBJ1-6; TRBD1 matches 7 bases. This TCR came from a woman between 18 and 29 years old in good health. The source material was PBMCs. CDR3 region: CASIQTGRDSPLHF. The CDR3 DNA sequence: TGTGCCAGCATTCAGACAGGGAGGGATTCACCCCTCCACTTT.